Following are 14 T cell receptor beta chains from one sample sequenced in a study of cytotoxic CD8 clonotypes in ibrutinib-treated CLL. Profiling relied on immunoSEQ multiplex PCR, and the TCRdb table lists in-frame clones only, not all of them. The repertoire holds approximately 300,000 clones, with about 80% as singletons. The sample here was PBMCs, taken before ibrutinib treatment. Every receptor here comes from a human donor with chronic lymphocytic leukemia.

The rearrangement links TRBV5-4 to TRBJ2-1, with D possibly matching TRBD1 (6 bases). The CDR3 contains 15 residues. With 2 bases removed from V and 3 bases from J, the gap between germline ends came to 12 bases. From germline, CDR1 is SGHNT and CDR2 YYREEE (reference sequence). As DNA, the CDR3 is TGTGCCAGCAGCTTAGAAGACAGGTACTACAATGAGCAGTTCTTC. This translates into CASSLEDRYYNEQFF.

The chain is built from TRBV5-4 and TRBJ2-7; 9 positions match TRBD2. Germline V gives CDR1 SGHNT, CDR2 YYREEE (reference sequence). After removal of 2 bases from V and 0 bases from J, the junction contained 3 bases not matched to a gene. The CDR3 runs 15 residues. The DNA for the CDR3 is TGTGCCAGCAGCTTCGGCGGGAGGGCCTCCTACGAGCAGTACTTC. Translation gives CASSFGGRASYEQYF.

The rearrangement links TRBV11-1 to TRBJ2-1; D gene unclear. Trimming removed 5 bases at V and 8 bases at J, with 13 bases between. CDR1 is SGHAT, CDR2 FQDESV, per germline (reference sequence). The CDR3 is 13 amino acids. The CDR3 DNA reads TGTGCCAGCAGCAAAATTCGGGCCGATGAGCAGTTCTTC. Protein sequence: CASSKIRADEQFF.

The V call is TRBV7-9, the J call TRBJ1-1, with D tentatively TRBD1 (6 bases). V dropped 6 bases and J dropped 0 bases, with 23 bases sitting between them. From germline, CDR1 is SEHNR and CDR2 FQNEAQ (reference sequence). This CDR3 is 18 amino acids long. The CDR3, as DNA: TGTGCCAGCAGAAGTCGGTCTCGGGGGCAGGACATGAACACTGAAGCTTTCTTT. It translates to CASRSRSRGQDMNTEAFF.

This chain links TRBV4-2 with TRBJ2-5; D call uncertain. The V and J ends lost 0 bases and 1 base respectively, with 12 bases between them. This CDR3 is 16 amino acids long. The germline V gene has CDR1 LGHNA and CDR2 YNFKEQ. The CDR3 nucleotides read TGTGCCAGCAGCCAAGATTACTGGGTCAGCCAAGAGACCCAGTACTTC. Protein: CASSQDYWVSQETQYF.

The count of this clone is one. The chain is built from TRBV10-2 and TRBJ1-3, with D hard to call. CDR1 is WSHSY, CDR2 SAAADI, per germline. Deletions cut 8 bases from V and 2 bases from J, with 7 bases between. CDR3 length equals 12 residues. The DNA for the CDR3 is TGCGCCAGCCGTCAGACTGGAAACACCATATATTTT. Encoded protein: CASRQTGNTIYF.

V gene TRBV27 combines with J gene TRBJ1-1, with D perhaps TRBD1 (5 bases). The CDR3 runs to 14 residues. Trimming pared 3 bases from V and 2 bases from J, leaving 10 bases between. Germline V gives CDR1 MNHEY, CDR2 SMNVEV (reference sequence). In nucleotides, the CDR3 is TGTGCCAGCAGTTTTCGACAGATTAACACTGAAGCTTTCTTT. Its protein is CASSFRQINTEAFF.

V gene TRBV6-6 combines with J gene TRBJ2-1, with 8 bases that match TRBD2. Trimming removed 4 bases from V and 9 bases from J; junction bases left unmatched: 11. This CDR3 spans 15 amino acids. The germline CDR1 and CDR2 sequences are MNHNY and SVGAGI (reference sequence). CDR3 protein: CASSLITGGHAEQFF. CDR3 sequence (DNA): TGTGCCAGCAGTTTAATAACGGGAGGGCATGCTGAGCAGTTCTTC.

A note on this clone: The sample carries other DNA sequences with the same CDR3. This rearrangement joins TRBV2 to TRBJ2-7; TRBD1 is a possible D gene (6 bases). The CDR3 totals 14 residues. Per the germline V gene, CDR1 is SNHLY and CDR2 is FYNNEI. V was pared by 6 bases and J by 0 bases, with 12 bases between. CDR3 loop: CASSPDRSSYEQYF. Here the CDR3 DNA reads TGTGCCAGCAGCCCTGACAGGAGCTCCTACGAGCAGTACTTC.

The CDR3 DNA is TGTGCCAGCTCTCTTAATCCCGGGACAGGGAGGACTGAAGCTTTCTTT. Its protein is CASSLNPGTGRTEAFF. V usage is TRBV18 and J usage is TRBJ1-1; 9 bases align to TRBD1. J gave up 5 bases and V 6 bases, and 13 bases lay outside the gene matches. The CDR3 has 16 amino acids. Germline V gives CDR1 KGHSH, CDR2 LQKENI.

This clone was detected a few times. The J gene is TRBJ2-4, the V gene TRBV2, with 11 bases fitting TRBD2. The germline V gene has CDR1 SNHLY and CDR2 FYNNEI. This CDR3 has 15 residues. Unmatched junction bases numbered 8, after V lost 5 bases and J lost 8 bases. CDR3 sequence (DNA): TGTGCCAGCAGTAAGACTAGCGGGACGGGGCACATTCAGTACTTC. Protein sequence: CASSKTSGTGHIQYF. Based on the CDR3 plus reference TRBV2 and TRBJ2-4, the full variable domain is EPEVTQTPSHQVTQMGQEVILRCVPISNHLYFYWYRQILGQKVEFLVSFYNNEISEKSEIFDDQFSVERPDGSNFTLKIRSTKLEDSAMYFCASSKTSGTGHIQYFGAGTRLSVL.

This chain joins TRBV25-1 and TRBJ1-2, with TRBD1 as a possible D gene (5 bases). This CDR3 is 16 amino acids long. V was shortened by 0 bases and J by 9 bases, with 20 bases between the two germline ends. Germline CDR1 MGHDK, CDR2 SYGVNS. This CDR3 reads CASSEYTRGASLSYTF. The CDR3 DNA reads as TGTGCCAGCAGTGAATATACACGAGGGGCCTCTCTGAGCTACACCTTC.

The V call is TRBV5-4, the J call TRBJ2-1; TRBD2 aligns across 12 bases. Germline trimming cut 4 bases from V and 8 bases from J; bases unmatched to any gene: 10. This CDR3 has 16 amino acids. Germline lookup yields CDR1 SGHNT and CDR2 YYREEE (reference sequence). CDR3 sequence (DNA): TGTGCCAGCAGCGGAACGACTAGCGGGAGAGTCGATGAGCAGTTCTTC. The encoded protein is CASSGTTSGRVDEQFF.

This sequence joins TRBV29-1 and TRBJ1-1; D remains ambiguous. From germline, CDR1 is SQVTM and CDR2 ANQGSEA. V lost 5 bases, J lost 0 bases, and 13 bases lay in between. The CDR3 runs 14 residues. The CDR3 DNA reads TGCAGCGTTTCGGACGCGGGATTGAACACTGAAGCTTTCTTT. It codes for CSVSDAGLNTEAFF.